A single TCR beta chain is shown here with its context. TCRdb reprocessed the 5' RACE reads with MiXCR, giving one entry per CDR3 protein. The sample has 300,000 to 350,000 distinct CDR3 sequences; roughly 13% are singletons. The record originates from a study of T-cell memory formation after mild COVID-19. V was pared by 2 bases and J by 0 bases, with 10 bases between. The CDR3 covers 16 residues. In germline, CDR1 is SGHTA, CDR2 FQGNSA. V and J are TRBV7-2 and TRBJ2-2, with D hard to call. The clonotype originates from a young man who had mild COVID-19 (a few samples of this study predate the infection). Cell type and time point are not known. Sequencing used PBMCs or a T cell subset sorted from them (not recorded which). The CDR3 reads CASSLFSASNTGELFF. The CDR3 region has the DNA TGTGCCAGCAGCTTATTTAGTGCCTCGAACACCGGGGAGCTGTTTTTT.